Listed below are T cell receptor beta chains from one sample, sequenced in a study of blood T cell repertoires in COVID-19. Here immunoSEQ multiplex PCR was the method, and the copy in TCRdb shows in-frame clones only, minus some. The table shows hundreds of thousands of clones, with just under 90% occurring only once. Sample: PBMCs or T cells enriched from blood (not recorded which). Receptors originate from a woman aged 45-65 years who had been exposed to COVID-19. Each CDR3 is given without its conserved first and last residue. Clone size is given for some rows only: seen once, a few or many times, or a class if the clone is expanded.

J,size,V,CDR3
TRBJ1-1,.,TRBV20-1,SASQGVNTEAF
TRBJ2-7,.,TRBV18,ASSPAGGAKWQY
TRBJ2-5,.,TRBV5-1,ASSPPLTGTQETQY
TRBJ1-3,.,TRBV3-1/TRBV3-2,ASSGPGNTIY
TRBJ1-4,.,TRBV1,TSSQEVRGQFGKLF
TRBJ2-7,.,TRBV7-2,ASSLAAGGLSYEQY
TRBJ2-2,.,TRBV2,ASSGGQVNTGELF
TRBJ2-1,.,TRBV15,ATSREGFGSNEQF
TRBJ2-1,.,TRBV19,ASSQRGAGYNEQF
TRBJ2-3,.,TRBV2,ASSRRNTDTQY
TRBJ1-1,.,TRBV27,ASSLTDGTEAF
TRBJ1-3,.,TRBV5-1,ASSLGAQSNGNTIY
TRBJ1-1,once,TRBV20-1,SASKRSNTEAF
TRBJ2-1,.,TRBV5-5,ASSPRQWNEQF
TRBJ1-5,.,TRBV5-1,ASSLDFGDSNQPQH
TRBJ1-3,.,TRBV28,ASTAQGASGNTIY
TRBJ1-3,few,TRBV15,ATRARDISGNTIY
TRBJ1-2,.,TRBV6-4,ASRGGLGYGYT
TRBJ2-7,.,TRBV23-1,ASSQSYRPYEQY
TRBJ1-5,.,TRBV5-5,ASSLASNQPQH
TRBJ1-4,.,TRBV27,ASSGTGGGWEKLF
TRBJ1-3,.,TRBV7-4,ASSPAGGERPGNTIY
TRBJ1-3,once,TRBV5-6,ASSWGTGPSGNTIY
TRBJ2-5,.,TRBV5-1,ASSLDGRETQY
TRBJ1-2,.,TRBV7-2,ASSLDSGAYGYT
TRBJ2-2,.,TRBV4-1,ASSQVQGAGTGELF
TRBJ2-3,.,TRBV6-1,ASSEALSAADTQY
TRBJ1-2,.,TRBV28,ASTQSANYGYT
TRBJ2-7,.,TRBV5-5,ASSVGQGAYEQY
TRBJ2-7,few,TRBV19,ASSMKGGFNEQY
TRBJ2-2,few,TRBV3-1/TRBV3-2,ASSQGTSGLGELF
TRBJ1-5,.,TRBV28,ASSVDRVSNQPQH
TRBJ2-1,.,TRBV20-1,SAHEGLEQF
TRBJ2-3,.,TRBV5-1,ASSSPGGLTDTQY
TRBJ1-1,.,TRBV5-1,ASSQDSMNTEAF
TRBJ2-5,.,TRBV5-1,ASSFTGATQETQY
TRBJ1-1,.,TRBV5-1,ASSFRQGTDTEAF
TRBJ2-1,.,TRBV11-2,ASTTQRGRYNEQF
TRBJ2-3,.,TRBV18,ASSPGLSGGRITDTQY
TRBJ1-5,.,TRBV29-1,SVNNQPQH
TRBJ2-3,.,TRBV29-1,SVREGTSGIDTQY
TRBJ2-3,.,TRBV3-1/TRBV3-2,ASSHPFAQGQGERNTQY